This TCR beta chain was captured by sequencing in a study of blood T cells in healthy people across ages. Overall study results and limits: Considered underestimates were the diversity estimates obtained from one million T cells. Comparison with aged donors showed that long-lived donors had more naive CD4+ cells and higher diversity.

In terms of origin and age, donors were healthy Caucasian individuals from Russia aged about 6 to 90. Each donor's blood draw was roughly 10 milliliters of peripheral blood. V lost 7 bases and J 1 base, leaving 16 bases between the germline ends. The CDR3 sequence is 15 residues long. Per germline, CDR1 MNHEY and CDR2 SMNVEV (reference sequence). Turning to this clonotype: The target antigen is unknown.

Primers used in a second PCR of about 6 to 11 cycles were a sample-barcoded 5' primer and a J-beta primer mix. MiXCR, applied by TCRdb to the 5' RACE reads, yields one record per CDR3 protein. The repertoire holds 1.4 million or so distinct CDR3 sequences, with roughly 43% as singletons. The sequencing sample was made of blood. The sequence came from a woman younger than 35 in good health. The V gene is TRBV27, the J gene TRBJ2-5; a weak D match, TRBD2 (5 bases). CDR3 in DNA: TGTGCCAGCAATGAGGATCCTAGCAGCCAAGAGACCCAGTACTTC. This translates into CASNEDPSSQETQYF.